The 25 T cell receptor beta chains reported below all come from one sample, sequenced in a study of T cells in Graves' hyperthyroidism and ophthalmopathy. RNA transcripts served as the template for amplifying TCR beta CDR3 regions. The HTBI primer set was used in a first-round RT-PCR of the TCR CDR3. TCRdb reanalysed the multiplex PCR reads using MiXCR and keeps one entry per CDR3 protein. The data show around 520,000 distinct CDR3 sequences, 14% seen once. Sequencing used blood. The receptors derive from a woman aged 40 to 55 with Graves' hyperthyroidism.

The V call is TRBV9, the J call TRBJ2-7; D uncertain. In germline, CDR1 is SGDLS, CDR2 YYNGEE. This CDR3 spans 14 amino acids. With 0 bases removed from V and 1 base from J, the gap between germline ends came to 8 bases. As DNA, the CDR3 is TGTGCCAGCAGCGTAGATACCTTTTCCTACGAGCAGTACTTC. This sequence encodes CASSVDTFSYEQYF.

The CDR3 sequence: CASRKDGRDTQYF. CDR3 coding DNA: TGTGCCAGCAGAAAGGACGGCCGAGATACGCAGTATTTT. The chain is built from TRBV6-1 and TRBJ2-3; D is undetermined. The CDR3 is made up of 13 amino acids. With 6 bases removed from V and 5 bases from J, the gap between germline ends came to 12 bases. CDR1 MNHNS and CDR2 SASEGT come from the germline V gene.

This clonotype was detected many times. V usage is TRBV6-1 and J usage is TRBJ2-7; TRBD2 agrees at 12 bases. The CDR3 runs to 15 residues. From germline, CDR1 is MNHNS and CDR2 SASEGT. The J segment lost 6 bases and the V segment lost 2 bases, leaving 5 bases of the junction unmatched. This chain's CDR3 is CASSEQTSGSLEQYF. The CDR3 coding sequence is TGTGCCAGCAGTGAACAGACTAGCGGGAGTCTCGAGCAGTACTTC.

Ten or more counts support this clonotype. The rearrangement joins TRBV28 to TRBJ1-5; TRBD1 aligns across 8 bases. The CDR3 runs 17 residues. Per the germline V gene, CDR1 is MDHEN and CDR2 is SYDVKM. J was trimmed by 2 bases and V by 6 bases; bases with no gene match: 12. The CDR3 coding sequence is TGTGCCAGCAGCGAAACAGGGGGGGGGGTGGGCAATCAGCCCCAGCATTTT. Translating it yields CASSETGGGVGNQPQHF. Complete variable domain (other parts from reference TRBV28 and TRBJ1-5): DVKVTQSSRYLVKRTGEKVFLECVQDMDHENMFWYRQDPGLGLRLIYFSYDVKMKEKGDIPEGYSVSREKKERFSLILESASTNQTSMYLCASSETGGGVGNQPQHFGDGTRLSIL.

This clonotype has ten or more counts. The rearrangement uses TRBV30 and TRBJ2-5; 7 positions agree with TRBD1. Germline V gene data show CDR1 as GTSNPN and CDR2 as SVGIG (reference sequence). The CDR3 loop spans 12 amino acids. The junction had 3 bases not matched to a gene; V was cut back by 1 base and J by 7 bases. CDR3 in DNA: TGTGCCTGGAGTGGACAGGGTGGGACCCAGTACTTC. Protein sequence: CAWSGQGGTQYF.

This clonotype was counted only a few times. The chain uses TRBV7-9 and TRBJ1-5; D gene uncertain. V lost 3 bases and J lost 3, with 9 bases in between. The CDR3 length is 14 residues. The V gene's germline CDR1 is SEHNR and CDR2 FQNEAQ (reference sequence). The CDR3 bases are TGTGCCAGCAGCTTTGACACCACCAATCAGCCCCAGCATTTT. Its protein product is CASSFDTTNQPQHF.

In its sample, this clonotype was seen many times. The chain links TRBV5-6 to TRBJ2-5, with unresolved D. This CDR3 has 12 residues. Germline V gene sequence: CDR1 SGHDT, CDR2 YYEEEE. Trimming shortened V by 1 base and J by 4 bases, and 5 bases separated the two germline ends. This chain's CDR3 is CASSLKIETQYF. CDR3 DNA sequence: TGTGCCAGCAGCTTGAAGATAGAGACCCAGTACTTC. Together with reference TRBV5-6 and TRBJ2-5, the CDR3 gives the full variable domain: DAGVTQSPTHLIKTRGQQVTLRCSPKSGHDTVSWYQQALGQGPQFIFQYYEEEERQRGNFPDRFSGHQFPNYSSELNVNALLLGDSALYLCASSLKIETQYFGPGTRLLVL.

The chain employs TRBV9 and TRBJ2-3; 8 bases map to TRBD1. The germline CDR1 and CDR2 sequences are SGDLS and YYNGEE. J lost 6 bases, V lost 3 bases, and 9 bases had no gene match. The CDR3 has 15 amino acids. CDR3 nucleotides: TGTGCCAGCAGCGGTAGGACAGGGTTTTCGGATACGCAGTATTTT. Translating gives CASSGRTGFSDTQYF.

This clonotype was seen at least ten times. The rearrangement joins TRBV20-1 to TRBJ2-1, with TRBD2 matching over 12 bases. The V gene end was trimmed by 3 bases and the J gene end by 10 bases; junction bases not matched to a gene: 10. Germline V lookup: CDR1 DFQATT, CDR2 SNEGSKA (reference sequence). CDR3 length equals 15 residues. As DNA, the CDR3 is TGCAGTGCTAGCCCCCCCGGACTAGCGGGATGGGAGCAGTTCTTC. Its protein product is CSASPPGLAGWEQFF.

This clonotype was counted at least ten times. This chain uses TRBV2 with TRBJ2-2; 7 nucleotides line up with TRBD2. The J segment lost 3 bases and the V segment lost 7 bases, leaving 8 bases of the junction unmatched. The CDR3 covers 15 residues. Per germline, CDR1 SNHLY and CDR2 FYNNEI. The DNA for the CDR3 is TGTGCCAGCACGTCGGGCGGGAGTCACACCGGGGAGCTGTTTTTT. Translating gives CASTSGGSHTGELFF.

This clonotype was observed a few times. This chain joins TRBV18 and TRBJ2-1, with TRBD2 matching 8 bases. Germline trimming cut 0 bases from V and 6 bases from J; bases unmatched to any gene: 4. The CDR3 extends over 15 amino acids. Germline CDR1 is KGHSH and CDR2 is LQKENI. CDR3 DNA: TGTGCCAGCTCACCACCGGGCGGGAGGATCAATGAGCAGTTCTTC. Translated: CASSPPGGRINEQFF.

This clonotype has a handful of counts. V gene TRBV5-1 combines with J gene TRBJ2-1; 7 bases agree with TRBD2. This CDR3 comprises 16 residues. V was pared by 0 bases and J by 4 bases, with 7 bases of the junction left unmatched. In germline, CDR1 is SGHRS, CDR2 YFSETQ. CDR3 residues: CASSLEGLAVYNEQFF. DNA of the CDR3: TGCGCCAGCAGCTTGGAGGGTCTAGCGGTTTACAATGAGCAGTTCTTC.

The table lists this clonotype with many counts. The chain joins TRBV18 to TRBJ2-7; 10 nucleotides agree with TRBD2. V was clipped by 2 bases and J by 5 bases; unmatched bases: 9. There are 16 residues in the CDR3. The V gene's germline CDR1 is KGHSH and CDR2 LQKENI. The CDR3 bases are TGTGCCAGCTCACCAACGCCGCGGCTAGCGGGAGACGAGCAGTACTTC. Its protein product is CASSPTPRLAGDEQYF.

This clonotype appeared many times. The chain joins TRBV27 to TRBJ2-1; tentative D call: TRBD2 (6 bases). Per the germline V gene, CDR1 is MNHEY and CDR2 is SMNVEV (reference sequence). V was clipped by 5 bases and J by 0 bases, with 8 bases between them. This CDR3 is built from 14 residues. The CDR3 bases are TGTGCCAGCAGTAAGGGACTCTCCTACAATGAGCAGTTCTTC. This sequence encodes CASSKGLSYNEQFF.

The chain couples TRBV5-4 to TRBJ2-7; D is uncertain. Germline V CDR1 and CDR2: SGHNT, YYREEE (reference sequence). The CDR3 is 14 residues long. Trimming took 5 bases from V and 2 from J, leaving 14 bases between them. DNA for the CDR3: TGTGCCAGCAGAATAGAGCTAGATGCCTACGAGCAGTACTTC. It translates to CASRIELDAYEQYF.

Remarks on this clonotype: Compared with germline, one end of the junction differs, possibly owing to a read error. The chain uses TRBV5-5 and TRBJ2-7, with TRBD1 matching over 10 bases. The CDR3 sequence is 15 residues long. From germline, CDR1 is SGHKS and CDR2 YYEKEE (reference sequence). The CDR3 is CASSLADRGYYEQYF. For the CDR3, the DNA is TGCGCCAGCAGCTTGGCGGACAGGGGGTATTACGAGCAGTACTTC.

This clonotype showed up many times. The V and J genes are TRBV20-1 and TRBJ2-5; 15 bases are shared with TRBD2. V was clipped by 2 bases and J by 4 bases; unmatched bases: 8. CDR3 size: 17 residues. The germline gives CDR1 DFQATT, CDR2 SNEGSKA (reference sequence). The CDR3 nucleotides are TGCAGTGCTAGAACTGGGACTAGCGGGAGGTATATAGAGACCCAGTACTTC. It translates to CSARTGTSGRYIETQYF.

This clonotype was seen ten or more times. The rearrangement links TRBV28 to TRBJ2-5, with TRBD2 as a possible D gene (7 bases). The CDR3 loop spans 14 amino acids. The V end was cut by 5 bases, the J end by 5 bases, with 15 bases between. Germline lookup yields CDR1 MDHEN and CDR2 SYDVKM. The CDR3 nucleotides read TGTGCCAGCAGTGCCTGGGGGCGGGAGGAGACCCAGTACTTC. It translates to CASSAWGREETQYF.

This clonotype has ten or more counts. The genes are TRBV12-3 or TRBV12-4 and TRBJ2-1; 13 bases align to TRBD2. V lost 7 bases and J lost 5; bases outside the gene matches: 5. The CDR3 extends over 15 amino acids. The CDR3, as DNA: TGTGCCAGCACCTCGACTAGCGGGAGGAACAATGAGCAGTTCTTC. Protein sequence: CASTSTSGRNNEQFF.

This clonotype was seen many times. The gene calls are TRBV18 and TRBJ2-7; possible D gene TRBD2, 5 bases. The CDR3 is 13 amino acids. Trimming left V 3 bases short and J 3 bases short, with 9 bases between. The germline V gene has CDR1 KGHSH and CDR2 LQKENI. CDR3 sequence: CASSPHRDYEQYF. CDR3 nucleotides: TGTGCCAGCTCACCCCACCGGGACTACGAGCAGTACTTC.

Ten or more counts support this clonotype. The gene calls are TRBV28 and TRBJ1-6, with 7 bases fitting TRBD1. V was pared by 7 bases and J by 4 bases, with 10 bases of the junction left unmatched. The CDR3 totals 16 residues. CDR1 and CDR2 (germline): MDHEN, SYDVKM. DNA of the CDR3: TGTGCCAGCACACGGGACAGCAGAATTTATAATTCACCCCTCCACTTT. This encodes CASTRDSRIYNSPLHF.

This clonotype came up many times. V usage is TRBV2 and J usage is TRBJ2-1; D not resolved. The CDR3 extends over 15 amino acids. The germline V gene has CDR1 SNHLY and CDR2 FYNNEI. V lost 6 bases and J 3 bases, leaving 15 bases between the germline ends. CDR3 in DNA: TGTGCCAGCAGACAACGAGACGAAAGCTACAATGAGCAGTTCTTC. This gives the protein CASRQRDESYNEQFF.

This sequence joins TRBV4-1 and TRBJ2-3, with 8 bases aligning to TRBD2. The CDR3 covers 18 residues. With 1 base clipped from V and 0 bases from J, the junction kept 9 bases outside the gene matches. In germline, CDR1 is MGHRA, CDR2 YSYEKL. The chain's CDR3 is CASSQGGTGGRSTDTQYF. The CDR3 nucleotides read TGCGCCAGCAGCCAAGGGGGGACCGGCGGGAGGAGCACAGATACGCAGTATTTT.

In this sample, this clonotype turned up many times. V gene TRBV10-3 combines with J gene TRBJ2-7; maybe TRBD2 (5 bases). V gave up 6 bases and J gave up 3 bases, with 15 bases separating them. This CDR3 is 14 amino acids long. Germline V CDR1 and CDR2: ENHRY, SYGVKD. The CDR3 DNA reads TGTGCCATCAGGTCCGGGAATAATCTCTACGAGCAGTACTTC. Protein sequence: CAIRSGNNLYEQYF.

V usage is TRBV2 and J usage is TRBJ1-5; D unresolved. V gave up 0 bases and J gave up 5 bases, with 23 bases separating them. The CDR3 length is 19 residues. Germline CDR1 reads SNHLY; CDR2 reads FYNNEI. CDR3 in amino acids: CASSEAPTRGLFLDQPQHF. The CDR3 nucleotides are TGTGCCAGCAGTGAAGCACCTACCCGGGGATTATTTCTTGATCAGCCCCAGCATTTT. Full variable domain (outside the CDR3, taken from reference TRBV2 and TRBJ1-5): EPEVTQTPSHQVTQMGQEVILRCVPISNHLYFYWYRQILGQKVEFLVSFYNNEISEKSEIFDDQFSVERPDGSNFTLKIRSTKLEDSAMYFCASSEAPTRGLFLDQPQHFGDGTRLSIL.